Presented here are 21 T cell receptor beta chains from one specimen sequenced in a study of T cell responses to AZD1222 COVID-19 vaccine. TCRdb's table, derived via immunoSEQ multiplex PCR, lists solely in-frame clones and lacks some. Of about 100,000 clones in the sample, about 87% were seen once. Sequences were derived from peripheral blood, sampled on day 0 of AZD1222 vaccination. The receptor set was obtained from an adult in good health.

The V call is TRBV9, the J call TRBJ2-1; TRBD1 aligns across 8 bases. Germline CDR1 is SGDLS and CDR2 is YYNGEE. The CDR3 has 15 residues. V trimming: 0 bases; J trimming: 9 bases; junction bases outside the gene matches: 8. CDR3 sequence (DNA): TGTGCCAGCAGCGTAGATGGACAGGGCGATAGTGAGCAGTTCTTC. Encoded protein: CASSVDGQGDSEQFF.

The chain uses TRBV10-3 and TRBJ2-5; 8 bases align to TRBD2. The trim removed 2 bases at V and 5 bases at J, leaving 7 bases unmatched. The CDR3 consists of 15 residues. The germline gives CDR1 ENHRY, CDR2 SYGVKD. This CDR3 reads CAISEPGLAGETQYF. CDR3 sequence (DNA): TGTGCCATCAGTGAGCCCGGACTAGCAGGGGAGACCCAGTACTTC.

This clone was counted once. The chain employs TRBV30 and TRBJ1-2; D is perhaps TRBD1 (5 bases). This CDR3 has 12 residues. Germline V gene lookup returns CDR1 GTSNPN and CDR2 SVGIG (reference sequence). V was pared by 5 bases and J by 2 bases, with 9 bases between. CDR3 in amino acids: CAWGGGNYGYTF. The CDR3 DNA is TGTGCCTGGGGCGGGGGAAACTATGGCTACACCTTC.

The genes are TRBV15 and TRBJ2-1, with 10 positions matching TRBD2. The J segment lost 13 bases and the V segment lost 1 base, leaving 10 bases of the junction unmatched. The CDR3 is 15 amino acids. Germline-derived CDR1 and CDR2 are LNHNV and YYDKDF (reference sequence). The CDR3 reads CATSRVGTSDVKQFF. CDR3 in DNA: TGTGCCACCAGCAGAGTGGGGACTAGCGATGTGAAACAGTTCTTC.

This clone was observed a handful of times. The chain carries TRBV21-1 and TRBJ2-1; TRBD2, the table's D call, lacks a check against the DNA. TRBV21-1 is given as a pseudogene. This CDR3 has 16 amino acids. This CDR3 reads CASSARTSGGYNEQFF. The DNA for the CDR3 is TGTGCCAGCAGCGCTCGGACTAGCGGCGGTTACAATGAGCAGTTCTTC.

The J gene is TRBJ2-2, the V gene TRBV28; D might be TRBD1 (6 bases). Trimming removed 6 bases from V and 0 bases from J, with 11 bases in between. The CDR3 has 15 residues. The germline V gene encodes CDR1 MDHEN and CDR2 SYDVKM. In nucleotides, the CDR3 is TGTGCCAGCAGGAACAGGGCTACGAACACCGGGGAGCTGTTTTTT. It is translated as CASRNRATNTGELFF.

In this sample, this clone turned up once. This chain links TRBV4-3 with TRBJ2-2; TRBD2 matches 8 bases. V lost 4 bases to trimming and J lost 6 bases; unmatched junction nucleotides: 4. This CDR3 spans 14 amino acids. CDR1 and CDR2 from the germline V gene are LGHNA and YSLEER. The CDR3 protein is CASSLLGGAGELFF. CDR3 coding DNA: TGCGCCAGCAGCCTCCTCGGGGGGGCCGGGGAGCTGTTTTTT.

V and J are TRBV28 and TRBJ1-5; possibly TRBD1 for D (5 bases). The CDR3 extends over 14 amino acids. CDR1 and CDR2 (germline): MDHEN, SYDVKM. The V and J ends lost 3 bases and 0 bases respectively, with 6 bases between them. The CDR3 protein is CASSLTDSNQPQHF. CDR3 nucleotide sequence: TGTGCCAGCAGTTTGACAGATAGCAATCAGCCCCAGCATTTT.

The chain couples TRBV19 to TRBJ1-2; possible D gene TRBD1, 6 bases. CDR3 size: 14 residues. CDR1 LNHDA and CDR2 SQIVND come from the germline V gene (reference sequence). The V gene lost 2 bases and the J gene lost 0 bases, with 7 bases spanning the gap. The CDR3 region has the DNA TGTGCCAGTAGTATAAGGACAGCTAACTATGGCTACACCTTC. Residues: CASSIRTANYGYTF.

V gene TRBV20-1 combines with J gene TRBJ2-6; D might be TRBD1 or TRBD2, each matching 6 bases. V dropped 3 bases and J dropped 4 bases, with 16 bases sitting between them. Per germline, CDR1 DFQATT and CDR2 SNEGSKA (reference sequence). The CDR3 covers 16 residues. CDR3: CSASEGGSGGANVLTF. The CDR3 coding sequence is TGCAGTGCTAGTGAGGGGGGCTCAGGCGGGGCCAACGTCCTGACTTTC.

The chain has TRBV10-3 and TRBJ2-5; 10 bases fit TRBD1. The CDR3 has 16 residues. Unmatched junction bases numbered 9, after V lost 3 bases and J lost 5 bases. Germline assignment: CDR1 ENHRY and CDR2 SYGVKD. Written as DNA, the CDR3 is TGTGCCATCAGTGACCCCGGGACAGGGGCGATCGAGACCCAGTACTTC. This gives the protein CAISDPGTGAIETQYF.

The chain is built from TRBV7-9 and TRBJ1-2; a possible D gene is TRBD1 (5 bases). Trimming pared 5 bases from V and 0 bases from J, leaving 22 bases between. There are 18 residues in the CDR3. The germline gives CDR1 SEHNR, CDR2 FQNEAQ (reference sequence). CDR3 sequence reads: CASSPPRLGVGANYGYTF. CDR3 nucleotides: TGTGCCAGCAGCCCCCCCCGGCTGGGGGTTGGAGCTAACTATGGCTACACCTTC.

The chain recombines TRBV27 with TRBJ1-4; D not certain. The CDR3 has 12 amino acids. Trimming removed 4 bases from V and 7 bases from J, with 7 bases in between. Germline V lookup: CDR1 MNHEY, CDR2 SMNVEV (reference sequence). CDR3 region: CASSSVGEKLFF. CDR3 sequence (DNA): TGTGCCAGCAGTTCTGTGGGTGAAAAACTGTTTTTT.

Turning to this clone: The junction shows a germline mismatch at one end, possibly a read error. CDR3 amino acids: CASSLWQGYYEQYF. The CDR3 DNA reads as TGTGCCAGCAGCTTATGGCAGGGCTACTACGAGCAATACTTC. The chain combines TRBV5-5 with TRBJ2-7; D perhaps matches TRBD1 (5 bases). Germline CDR1 reads SGHKS; CDR2 reads YYEKEE (reference sequence). CDR3 size: 14 residues.

The V call is TRBV15, the J call TRBJ1-2; maybe TRBD1 (6 bases). Germline V lookup: CDR1 LNHNV, CDR2 YYDKDF (reference sequence). CDR3 length: 14 residues. Trimming stripped 6 bases from V and 1 base from J, with 12 bases between. The DNA of the CDR3 is TGTGCCACCAGGCGGACAGCTATTAACTATGGCTACACCTTC. It specifies CATRRTAINYGYTF.

The chain links TRBV24-1 to TRBJ2-5; 8 nucleotides agree with TRBD1. Germline CDR1 is KGHDR and CDR2 is SFDVKD. This CDR3 region has 16 residues. Trimming at V came to 4 bases and at J to 2 bases, leaving 8 bases not matched to a gene. The CDR3, as DNA: TGTGCCACCAGTGAGGGACAGGCCCGCCAACAAGAGACCCAGTACTTC. As protein: CATSEGQARQQETQYF.

A single count supports this clone. The J gene is TRBJ1-2, the V gene TRBV24-1; maybe TRBD1 (6 bases). The CDR3 has 12 amino acids. The germline V gene encodes CDR1 KGHDR and CDR2 SFDVKD. Trimming shortened V by 9 bases and J by 2 bases, and 9 bases separated the two germline ends. The CDR3 sequence is CATWDTNYGYTF. CDR3 in DNA: TGTGCCACCTGGGACACCAACTATGGCTACACCTTC.

This chain uses TRBV7-9 with TRBJ2-3; D is undetermined. CDR3 size: 13 residues. The V and J ends lost 2 bases and 6 bases respectively, with 9 bases between them. Germline loops: CDR1 SEHNR, CDR2 FQNEAQ (reference sequence). The CDR3 DNA is TGTGCCAGCAGCTTACCACCTTACGATACGCAGTATTTT. Translating gives CASSLPPYDTQYF.

This chain joins TRBV9 and TRBJ1-3, with no clear D. Germline CDR1 is SGDLS and CDR2 is YYNGEE. With 3 bases removed from V and 0 bases from J, the gap between germline ends came to 4 bases. The CDR3 totals 13 residues. The CDR3 loop reads CASSGHSGNTIYF. In DNA form, the CDR3 reads TGTGCCAGCAGCGGACACTCTGGAAACACCATATATTTT.

V and J are TRBV7-9 and TRBJ2-7, with D unresolved. CDR3 length: 12 residues. From germline, CDR1 is SEHNR and CDR2 FQNEAQ (reference sequence). Trimming shortened V by 5 bases and J by 6 bases, and 11 bases separated the two germline ends. The chain's CDR3 is CASSPTALEQYF. The CDR3 nucleotides are TGTGCCAGCAGCCCTACGGCCCTCGAGCAGTACTTC.

This chain joins TRBV12-3 or TRBV12-4 and TRBJ2-7; tentative D call: TRBD1 (6 bases). The V gene lost 6 bases and the J gene lost 5 bases, with 14 bases spanning the gap. The CDR3 is 13 amino acids. The CDR3 bases are TGTGCCAGCAGCATCAGGGGCATCGACGAGCAGTACTTC. Translating gives CASSIRGIDEQYF.